One and the same sample provided the 29 T cell receptor beta chains below, sequenced in a study of T-cell memory formation after mild COVID-19. TCRdb recomputed calls from the 5' RACE reads with MiXCR, one row per CDR3 protein. In the table there are 300,000 to 350,000 distinct CDR3 sequences, 14% of which are singletons. The sequenced sample consisted of PBMCs or a T cell subset sorted from them (not recorded which). These receptors all stem from a man younger than 35 who had mild COVID-19 (a few samples of this study predate the infection). Cell type and time point are not known.

The chain uses TRBV15 and TRBJ2-3; D is uncertain. This CDR3 is built from 12 residues. Germline values: CDR1 LNHNV, CDR2 YYDKDF (reference sequence). The V end was cut by 2 bases, the J end by 5 bases, with 5 bases between. CDR3: CATSRRVDTQYF. The CDR3 coding sequence is TGTGCCACCAGCAGAAGGGTAGATACGCAGTATTTT.

This sequence joins TRBV6-2 or TRBV6-3 and TRBJ1-2; tentative D call: TRBD1 (6 bases). With 7 bases removed from V and 8 bases from J, the gap between germline ends came to 17 bases. Germline V gene sequence: CDR1 MNHEY, CDR2 SVGEGT. The CDR3 runs 13 residues. CDR3 loop: CASTRTVFLGYTF. The DNA of the CDR3 is TGTGCCAGCACCAGGACAGTCTTCTTGGGCTACACCTTC.

This clonotype was seen a few times. The chain has TRBV6-5 and TRBJ2-1, with 7 bases that match TRBD1. Germline V lookup: CDR1 MNHEY, CDR2 SVGAGI. The CDR3 is made up of 13 amino acids. V trimming: 6 bases; J trimming: 8 bases; junction bases outside the gene matches: 7. This CDR3 is CASRTGSSHEQFF. The CDR3 region has the DNA TGTGCCAGCAGGACAGGGTCTAGCCATGAGCAGTTCTTC.

V and J are TRBV11-2 and TRBJ2-1; D call uncertain. Germline CDR1 is SGHAT and CDR2 is FQNNGV. Trimming left V 4 bases short and J 8 bases short, with 12 bases between. This CDR3 comprises 13 residues. The CDR3 coding sequence is TGTGCCAGCAGCTCCCTACGAGACGATGAGCAGTTCTTC. Translation gives CASSSLRDDEQFF. The variable domain in full, with the rest retrieved from reference TRBV11-2 and TRBJ2-1, is EAGVAQSPRYKIIEKRQSVAFWCNPISGHATLYWYQQILGQGPKLLIQFQNNGVVDDSQLPKDRFSAERLKGVDSTLKIQPAKLEDSAVYLCASSSLRDDEQFFGPGTRLTVL.

This clonotype was found many times. This chain links TRBV7-9 with TRBJ2-7, with a weak D call TRBD1 (7 bases). CDR3 length equals 15 residues. The V end was cut by 5 bases, the J end by 5 bases, with 19 bases between. The germline V gene encodes CDR1 SEHNR and CDR2 FQNEAQ (reference sequence). The CDR3 loop is CASSQGGRMGHEQYF. CDR3 nucleotide sequence: TGTGCCAGCAGCCAGGGGGGCAGGATGGGCCACGAGCAGTACTTC.

The chain recombines TRBV20-1 with TRBJ2-3; tentative D call: TRBD2 (6 bases). This CDR3 region has 13 residues. V shed 5 bases and J shed 6 bases, with 15 bases lying between them. Germline assignment: CDR1 DFQATT and CDR2 SNEGSKA (reference sequence). CDR3 sequence: CSAPRPAGDTQYF. DNA of the CDR3: TGCAGTGCTCCTAGACCTGCGGGGGATACGCAGTATTTT.

This rearrangement joins TRBV4-3 to TRBJ1-5, with D perhaps TRBD1 (5 bases). Between the trimmed V and J ends, which lost 4 bases and 3 bases, there was a span of 19 bases. The CDR3 runs 17 residues. In germline, CDR1 is LGHNA, CDR2 YSLEER. The CDR3 nucleotides are TGCGCCAGCAGCCCAGCGTTCCCCGGGGCCCACAATCAGCCCCAGCATTTT. Protein sequence: CASSPAFPGAHNQPQHF.

This clonotype was seen more than once but under ten times. The rearrangement joins TRBV29-1 to TRBJ2-3, with 11 bases that match TRBD2. Germline V gene data show CDR1 as SQVTM and CDR2 as ANQGSEA. V shed 7 bases and J 8 bases; nucleotides not matched to a gene: 8. This CDR3 contains 13 residues. The DNA of the CDR3 is TGCAGCGGCAGACTAGCGGGGTTCGGTACGCAGTATTTT. Amino acid sequence: CSGRLAGFGTQYF.

This clonotype was seen more than once but under ten times. As DNA, the CDR3 is TGTGCCAGCAGCTCAGAGGGAACCACAGGGTATGACGAGCAGTACTTC. This translates into CASSSEGTTGYDEQYF. The rearrangement links TRBV13 to TRBJ2-7, with D perhaps TRBD1 (6 bases). V gave up 4 bases and J gave up 5 bases, with 21 bases separating them. There are 16 residues in the CDR3. CDR1 PRHDT and CDR2 FYEKMQ come from the germline V gene (reference sequence).

This sequence joins TRBV12-3 or TRBV12-4 and TRBJ1-1, with TRBD1 matching over 12 bases. CDR3 length: 14 amino acids. V shed 6 bases, J shed 7 bases, and the junction held 6 bases outside the gene matches. The CDR3, as DNA: TGTGCCAGCAGCCCGGGACAGGGGGCTCTTGAAGCTTTCTTT. Translation: CASSPGQGALEAFF.

Ten or more counts support this clonotype. The genes are TRBV4-1 and TRBJ1-1; D gene uncertain. Germline V CDR1 and CDR2: MGHRA, YSYEKL. V was cut by 5 bases and J by 5 bases, with 3 bases left in between. The CDR3 is made up of 10 amino acids. CDR3 DNA: TGCGCCAGCAGCGGAACTGAAGCTTTCTTT. Its protein is CASSGTEAFF.

This clonotype was detected ten times or more. V gene TRBV12-3 or TRBV12-4 combines with J gene TRBJ2-1; D remains unclear. V dropped 2 bases and J dropped 5 bases, with 7 bases sitting between them. The CDR3 is made up of 13 amino acids. The CDR3 DNA reads as TGTGCCAGCAGTTTACTAGTTAACAATGAGCAGTTCTTC. The encoded protein is CASSLLVNNEQFF.

This clonotype was counted at least ten times. The genes are TRBV5-1 and TRBJ2-7; D might be TRBD1 or TRBD2, each matching 5 bases. Germline V gene lookup returns CDR1 SGHRS and CDR2 YFSETQ. Trimming shortened V by 4 bases and J by 3 bases, and 14 bases separated the two germline ends. The CDR3 spans 14 residues. This CDR3 is CASSQTGAHYEQYF. CDR3 DNA sequence: TGCGCCAGCAGCCAAACCGGGGCCCACTACGAGCAGTACTTC. Full variable domain (rest looked up from reference TRBV5-1 and TRBJ2-7): KAGVTQTPRYLIKTRGQQVTLSCSPISGHRSVSWYQQTPGQGLQFLFEYFSETQRNKGNFPGRFSGRQFSNSRSEMNVSTLELGDSALYLCASSQTGAHYEQYFGPGTRLTVT.

This clonotype occurred a few times. The chain couples TRBV3-1 to TRBJ1-1; TRBD1 agrees at 8 bases. With V trimmed by 5 bases and J by 1 base, 3 bases remained unmatched. Germline lookup yields CDR1 LGHDT and CDR2 YNNKEL (reference sequence). The length of the CDR3 is 14 residues. The CDR3 DNA is TGTGCCAGCAGCACCGACAGGGGGAACACTGAAGCTTTCTTT. This codes for CASSTDRGNTEAFF.

In its sample, this clonotype was seen a few times. The chain links TRBV4-3 to TRBJ2-3, with a weak D call TRBD2 (5 bases). The length of the CDR3 is 16 residues. Germline V gene data show CDR1 as LGHNA and CDR2 as YSLEER. Trimming pared 1 base from V and 3 bases from J, leaving 14 bases between. The CDR3 nucleotides read TGCGCCAGCAGCCAAGGGTCGGGATTAGCGACAGATACGCAGTATTTT. Translation gives CASSQGSGLATDTQYF.

This clonotype was seen more than once but under ten times. The rearrangement links TRBV11-2 to TRBJ2-3; no clear D. V was trimmed by 3 bases and J by 0 bases, leaving 10 bases between them. Germline CDR1 SGHAT, CDR2 FQNNGV. The CDR3 runs 15 residues. The CDR3 sequence: CASSFVPESTDTQYF. The CDR3 nucleotides are TGTGCCAGCAGCTTCGTACCTGAAAGCACAGATACGCAGTATTTT.

This clonotype was recorded many times. An end of the junction does not agree with germline; a read error may underlie this. The chain links TRBV7-2 to TRBJ2-5, with no clear D. Germline V gene data show CDR1 as SGHTA and CDR2 as FQGNSA. The CDR3 extends over 11 amino acids. CDR3 bases: TGCGCCAGCAGCCAAGCGGAGACCCAGTACTTC. The encoded protein is CASSQAETQYF.

The chain joins TRBV10-3 to TRBJ2-3; 9 bases agree with TRBD2. V gave up 2 bases and J gave up 5 bases; unmatched junction bases: 14. The germline gives CDR1 ENHRY, CDR2 SYGVKD. The CDR3 has 18 residues. This CDR3 reads CAISEPVRGGAREDTQYF. The CDR3 coding sequence is TGTGCCATCAGTGAGCCGGTACGCGGGGGGGCCAGGGAAGATACGCAGTATTTT.

This clonotype was detected only a few times. This chain connects TRBV5-1 to TRBJ1-1, with 8 bases that match TRBD1. Trimming cost V 4 bases and J 0 bases; bases outside gene matches: 11. The germline gives CDR1 SGHRS, CDR2 YFSETQ. The CDR3 is made up of 17 amino acids. DNA of the CDR3: TGCGCCAGCAGCCTGGGGGACAGGCAATCGATGAACACTGAAGCTTTCTTT. The encoded protein is CASSLGDRQSMNTEAFF.

V usage is TRBV2 and J usage is TRBJ1-1, with a possible D match to TRBD1 (6 bases). The ends were cut back, 6 bases at V and 6 bases at J, with 11 bases in the middle. CDR1 SNHLY and CDR2 FYNNEI come from the germline V gene. CDR3 length equals 12 residues. The CDR3 loop is CASRGPGAEAFF. The CDR3 nucleotides read TGTGCCAGCAGGGGTCCAGGGGCTGAAGCTTTCTTT.

This sequence joins TRBV3-1 and TRBJ2-7; TRBD2 agrees at 7 bases. The ends lost 5 bases at V and 3 bases at J; junction bases unmatched: 1. This CDR3 has 12 residues. Germline CDR1 reads LGHDT; CDR2 reads YNNKEL (reference sequence). The CDR3 spells CASSGGGYEQYF. CDR3 DNA: TGTGCCAGCAGCGGGGGGGGCTACGAGCAGTACTTC.

The V and J genes are TRBV6-5 and TRBJ1-3; D not resolved. The CDR3 runs 15 residues. Germline-derived CDR1 and CDR2 are MNHEY and SVGAGI. V lost 6 bases to trimming and J lost 4 bases, with 16 bases between them. The CDR3 here is CASSSTGKFGNTIYF. CDR3 coding DNA: TGTGCCAGCAGCTCCACCGGGAAATTCGGAAACACCATATATTTT.

The rearrangement joins TRBV20-1 to TRBJ2-7; 10 nucleotides align to TRBD1. This CDR3 is 15 amino acids long. The V gene end was trimmed by 3 bases and the J gene end by 1 base; junction bases not matched to a gene: 6. In germline, CDR1 is DFQATT, CDR2 SNEGSKA (reference sequence). CDR3 sequence: CSASPDRGSSYEQYV. For the CDR3, the DNA is TGCAGTGCTAGTCCGGACAGGGGGTCTTCCTACGAGCAGTACGTC.

V gene TRBV5-1 combines with J gene TRBJ1-1; no reliable D call. The CDR3 covers 13 residues. Trimming shortened V by 4 bases and J by 6 bases, and 13 bases separated the two germline ends. The germline V gene encodes CDR1 SGHRS and CDR2 YFSETQ. CDR3 in amino acids: CASSQWGAPEAFF. The CDR3 region has the DNA TGCGCCAGCAGCCAATGGGGAGCGCCTGAAGCTTTCTTT.

This rearrangement joins TRBV20-1 to TRBJ2-5, with TRBD2 matching 7 bases. Germline-derived CDR1 and CDR2 are DFQATT and SNEGSKA (reference sequence). V lost 6 bases to trimming and J lost 6 bases; unmatched junction nucleotides: 22. The CDR3 has 17 residues. CDR3 amino acids: CSARQPGGGGFGKTQYF. CDR3 bases: TGCAGTGCAAGACAACCCGGCGGGGGAGGGTTCGGGAAGACCCAGTACTTC.

This clonotype turned up a few times. The gene calls are TRBV10-1 and TRBJ2-3, with a possible D match to TRBD2 (5 bases). The CDR3 loop spans 14 amino acids. Trimming removed 3 bases at V and 5 bases at J, with 12 bases between. Germline V gene sequence: CDR1 WNHNN, CDR2 SYGVQD (reference sequence). CDR3 residues: CASSEFPGLDTQYF. The CDR3 coding sequence is TGCGCCAGCAGTGAATTCCCAGGACTAGATACGCAGTATTTT.

This clonotype was seen ten or more times. The chain links TRBV5-1 to TRBJ2-2; D is possibly TRBD1 (6 bases). Germline V CDR1 and CDR2: SGHRS, YFSETQ. Trimming pared 4 bases from V and 1 base from J, leaving 8 bases between. The CDR3 loop spans 14 amino acids. For the CDR3, the DNA is TGCGCCAGCAGCCCGGGACAGAACACCGGGGAGCTGTTTTTT. Translation gives CASSPGQNTGELFF.

A few counts support this clonotype. The J gene is TRBJ2-3, the V gene TRBV7-2, with D hard to call. The CDR3 covers 12 residues. Germline lookup yields CDR1 SGHTA and CDR2 FQGNSA. Trimming pared 5 bases from V and 8 bases from J, leaving 11 bases between. In nucleotides, the CDR3 is TGTGCCAGCAGCACCCCTCGTATTACGCAGTATTTT. Its protein product is CASSTPRITQYF.

This clonotype was seen only a few times. CDR3 in amino acids: CASSVVERGEQFF. CDR3 coding DNA: TGTGCCAGCAGCGTAGTTGAGCGGGGCGAGCAGTTCTTC. The rearrangement links TRBV9 to TRBJ2-1; 7 positions match TRBD2. Losses at the gene ends were 0 bases for V and 10 bases for J; bases not matched to a gene: 4. Germline lookup yields CDR1 SGDLS and CDR2 YYNGEE. The CDR3 runs to 13 residues.